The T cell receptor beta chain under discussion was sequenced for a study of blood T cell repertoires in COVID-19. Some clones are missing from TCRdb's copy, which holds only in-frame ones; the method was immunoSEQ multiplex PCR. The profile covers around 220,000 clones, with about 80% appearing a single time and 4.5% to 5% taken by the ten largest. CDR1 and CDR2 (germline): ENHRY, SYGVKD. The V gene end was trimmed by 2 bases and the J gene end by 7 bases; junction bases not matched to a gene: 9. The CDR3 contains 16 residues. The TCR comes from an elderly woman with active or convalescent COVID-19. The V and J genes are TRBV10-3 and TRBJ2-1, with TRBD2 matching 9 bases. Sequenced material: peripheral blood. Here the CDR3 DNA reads TGTGCCATCAGTGAGCTGGGCGGGGGGGCAGGTAATGAGCAGTTCTTC. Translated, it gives CAISELGGGAGNEQFF.